These T cell receptor beta chains were read from a single sample in a study of CD8 T cells in Susac syndrome. TCRdb reprocessed the immunoSEQ multiplex PCR reads via MiXCR and lists one record per CDR3 protein. The top ten clones hold around 0.2% of a sample with more than 95,000 distinct CDR3 sequences, around 94% of them seen once. The sample consisted of CD8+ T cells from PBMCs. These receptors were collected from a human donor with Susac syndrome. Each CDR3 is given with its conserved first and last residue. D genes are given only for firm matches. Size tells how often a clone was seen (once, few, many) or the class of an expanded clone, and some rows leave it out.

D gene,J gene,clone size,V gene,CDR3 protein,CDR3 DNA
NA,TRBJ1-2,NA,TRBV4-3,CASSQDHGDPNGYTF,TGCGCCAGCAGCCAAGATCACGGGGATCCGAATGGCTACACCTTC
NA,TRBJ2-3,NA,TRBV27,CASSLPGLPDTQYF,TGTGCCAGCAGTTTACCAGGGTTGCCAGATACGCAGTATTTT
NA,TRBJ1-2,once,TRBV18,CASSPPQVQYGYTF,TGTGCCAGCTCACCACCGCAGGTTCAATATGGCTACACCTTC
NA,TRBJ2-7,NA,TRBV13,CASSFKGWDYEQYF,TGTGCCAGCAGCTTTAAAGGTTGGGACTACGAGCAGTACTTC
NA,TRBJ2-5,NA,TRBV20-1,CSARDSEGWGETQYF,TGCAGTGCTAGAGATAGCGAAGGGTGGGGAGAGACCCAGTACTTC
TRBD1,TRBJ2-1,NA,TRBV14,CASSLAGTGINEQFF,TGTGCCAGCAGCCTCGCCGGGACAGGGATAAATGAGCAGTTCTTC
TRBD1,TRBJ2-7,NA,TRBV7-8,CASSLSDRGPYEQYF,TGTGCCAGCAGCTTATCTGACAGGGGGCCTTACGAGCAGTACTTC
TRBD2,TRBJ2-2,NA,TRBV20-1,CSARGFEREDTGELFF,TGCAGTGCTAGAGGTTTCGAGCGGGAGGATACCGGGGAGCTGTTTTTT
NA,TRBJ2-5,few,TRBV5-4,CASSLAASEETQYF,TGTGCCAGCAGCTTGGCGGCTAGCGAGGAGACCCAGTACTTC
NA,TRBJ2-2,NA,TRBV4-3,CASSRMTVPNTGELFF,TGCGCCAGCAGCCGGATGACAGTCCCGAACACCGGGGAGCTGTTTTTT
TRBD1,TRBJ2-2,NA,TRBV28,CASSLWIGGETNTGELFF,TGTGCCAGCAGTTTATGGATAGGGGGCGAAACGAACACCGGGGAGCTGTTTTTT
TRBD1,TRBJ2-2,NA,TRBV6-5,CASTPGQGMSGELFF,TGTGCCAGCACACCGGGACAGGGGATGAGCGGGGAGCTGTTTTTT
NA,TRBJ1-1,NA,TRBV4-1,CASSQETGRNTEAFF,TGCGCCAGCAGCCAAGAAACAGGAAGGAACACTGAAGCTTTCTTT
NA,TRBJ2-7,NA,TRBV7-9,CASSSGNSYEQYF,TGTGCCAGCAGCTCCGGGAACAGCTACGAGCAGTACTTC
TRBD2,TRBJ2-5,NA,TRBV4-1,CASSQGLAGNQETQYF,TGCGCCAGCAGCCAAGGACTAGCGGGGAACCAAGAGACCCAGTACTTC
NA,TRBJ2-3,NA,TRBV20-1,CSARRGQTTDTQYF,TGCAGTGCTAGGAGAGGCCAAACCACAGATACGCAGTATTTT
NA,TRBJ2-6,NA,TRBV6-2/TRBV6-3,CASVDGTLEANVLTF,TGTGCCAGCGTAGACGGAACACTAGAGGCCAACGTCCTGACTTTC
TRBD2,TRBJ2-1,NA,TRBV6-5,CASSTSGEGYNEQFF,TGTGCCAGCAGTACTAGCGGCGAGGGATACAATGAGCAGTTCTTC
NA,TRBJ1-2,NA,TRBV28,CASSLRQGVNYGYTF,TGTGCCAGCAGTTTACGCCAGGGAGTAAACTATGGCTACACCTTC
NA,TRBJ2-7,NA,TRBV7-2,CASSLGGTYSYEQYF,TGTGCCAGCAGCCTGGGGGGGACATACTCCTACGAGCAGTACTTC
NA,TRBJ1-2,NA,TRBV9,CASSVAGSSNYGYTF,TGTGCCAGCAGCGTCGCAGGGAGCTCTAACTATGGCTACACCTTC
NA,TRBJ2-2,NA,TRBV27,CASEPGMNTGELFF,TGTGCCAGCGAGCCGGGAATGAACACCGGGGAGCTGTTTTTT
NA,TRBJ2-1,NA,TRBV29-1,CSVEGRLEESSYNEQFF,TGCAGCGTTGAAGGAAGACTGGAAGAAAGCTCCTACAATGAGCAGTTCTTC
NA,TRBJ1-5,once,TRBV20-1,CSARGGRESQPQHF,TGCAGTGCTAGAGGGGGCAGGGAGTCTCAGCCCCAGCATTTT
TRBD2,TRBJ2-3,NA,TRBV12-3/TRBV12-4,CASRSSGETDTQYF,TGTGCCAGCAGGTCTAGCGGGGAGACAGATACGCAGTATTTT
NA,TRBJ1-1,once,TRBV12-3/TRBV12-4,CASSLEGVNTEAFF,TGTGCCAGCAGTTTGGAGGGGGTGAACACTGAAGCTTTCTTT
NA,TRBJ2-7,NA,TRBV4-1,CASSQARVTSEQYF,TGCGCCAGCAGCCAAGCCAGGGTCACGTCCGAGCAGTACTTC
TRBD1,TRBJ2-2,once,TRBV24-1,CATSRQGSTGELFF,TGTGCCACCAGTCGACAGGGGAGCACCGGGGAGCTGTTTTTT
TRBD1,TRBJ2-5,once,TRBV13,CASSLGSGQGWQETQYF,TGTGCCAGCAGCTTAGGTTCGGGACAGGGGTGGCAAGAGACCCAGTACTTC
NA,TRBJ1-2,NA,TRBV16,CASSQSTTTLNYGYTF,TGTGCCAGCAGCCAATCTACCACCACCCTAAACTATGGCTACACCTTC
NA,TRBJ1-5,NA,TRBV7-9,CASSGDTYSNQPQHF,TGTGCCAGCAGCGGGGACACCTATAGCAATCAGCCCCAGCATTTT
NA,TRBJ2-5,NA,TRBV27,CASKGGGFQETQYF,TGCGCCAGCAAGGGGGGGGGCTTCCAAGAGACCCAGTACTTC
NA,TRBJ2-1,NA,TRBV27,CASSTGTQPTLDEQFF,TGTGCCAGCAGTACAGGGACTCAACCTACCCTCGATGAGCAGTTCTTC
NA,TRBJ2-7,few,TRBV27,CASSLSGPSYEQYF,TGTGCCAGCAGTTTATCTGGACCCTCCTACGAGCAGTACTTC
NA,TRBJ2-7,NA,TRBV4-1,CASSQQGGTYEQYF,TGCGCCAGCAGCCAACAGGGGGGCACCTACGAGCAGTACTTC
NA,TRBJ1-2,NA,TRBV6-5,CASSYSQTYGYTF,TGTGCCAGCAGTTACTCACAAACCTATGGCTACACCTTC
TRBD1,TRBJ2-5,NA,TRBV7-9,CASRPRGSRGETQYF,TGTGCCAGCCGACCCAGGGGGAGCAGGGGAGAGACCCAGTACTTC
NA,TRBJ2-3,NA,TRBV6-2/TRBV6-3,CASSSRALGTQYF,TGTGCCAGCAGTTCCCGGGCTCTTGGTACGCAGTATTTT
NA,TRBJ2-5,NA,TRBV4-1,CASSQDPGGYEGETQYF,TGCGCCAGCAGCCAAGATCCCGGCGGCTACGAGGGAGAGACCCAGTACTTC
NA,TRBJ1-5,once,TRBV6-1,CASSPLYPWGQPQHF,TGTGCCAGCAGCCCGCTTTATCCATGGGGTCAGCCCCAGCATTTT
NA,TRBJ1-1,NA,TRBV15,CATSRVGGVEEAFF,TGTGCCACCAGCAGAGTAGGGGGGGTGGAAGAAGCTTTCTTT
TRBD1,TRBJ2-7,NA,TRBV7-8,CASSLSRVTGVIEQYF,TGTGCCAGCAGCTTAAGCCGGGTGACAGGGGTGATCGAGCAGTACTTC
NA,TRBJ1-1,NA,TRBV13,CASSLEENTEAFF,TGTGCCAGCAGCTTAGAGGAGAACACTGAAGCTTTCTTT
NA,TRBJ1-1,NA,TRBV29-1,CSVPGRMNTEAFF,TGCAGCGTTCCAGGGCGGATGAACACTGAAGCTTTCTTT
TRBD2,TRBJ2-7,once,TRBV20-1,CSARRTSGRYWEQYF,TGCAGTGCTAGGAGGACTAGCGGGAGATATTGGGAGCAGTACTTC
TRBD2,TRBJ2-7,NA,TRBV20-1,CSATMGGDEQYF,TGCAGTGCTACAATGGGGGGGGACGAGCAGTACTTC
NA,TRBJ2-7,NA,TRBV12-3/TRBV12-4,CASSPLGILYEQYF,TGTGCCAGCAGCCCTCTGGGGATCCTCTACGAGCAGTACTTC
NA,TRBJ2-3,few,TRBV7-9,CASSLVGGLRDTQYF,TGTGCCAGCAGCTTAGTGGGGGGGCTGAGAGATACGCAGTATTTT
NA,TRBJ2-1,once,TRBV24-1,CATSDPIDNEQFF,TGTGCCACCAGTGACCCGATAGACAATGAGCAGTTCTTC
NA,TRBJ2-1,NA,TRBV4-1,CASSQVLYNEQFF,TGCGCCAGCAGCCAAGTACTTTACAATGAGCAGTTCTTC
TRBD1,TRBJ2-7,NA,TRBV12-3/TRBV12-4,CASSFNRGNEQYF,TGTGCCAGCAGTTTTAACAGGGGCAACGAGCAGTACTTC
TRBD1,TRBJ1-5,NA,TRBV7-9,CASSSTDRGYQPQHF,TGTGCCAGCAGCTCCACCGACAGGGGGTATCAGCCCCAGCATTTT
TRBD2,TRBJ2-3,NA,TRBV13,CASSLATSGDLDTQYF,TGTGCCAGCAGCTTAGCGACTAGCGGGGATTTAGATACGCAGTATTTT
NA,TRBJ2-1,NA,TRBV20-1,CSARDASRFGQFF,TGCAGTGCTAGGGATGCCTCTAGATTTGGGCAGTTCTTC
NA,TRBJ2-1,NA,TRBV7-9,CASSPASDNEQFF,TGTGCCAGCAGCCCCGCGTCAGACAATGAGCAGTTCTTC